The source of this T cell receptor (beta chain) is a study of tumor and adjacent non-tumor tissue in lung cancer. The CDR3 has 16 amino acids. Germline assignment: CDR1 SGHVS and CDR2 FQNEAQ. V gave up 5 bases and J gave up 1 base; unmatched junction bases: 8. RNA was extracted from bulk tissue without any cell sorting. More than 3 cm separated this lung sample from the edge of the tumor. Study observations and caveats: Tumor repertoires had a smaller top 100 clone share than normal lung.

This clonotype was seen many times. The antigen remains unidentified. The library came from three nested PCR rounds adapted from ARM-PCR protocols. TCRdb reprocessed the multiplex PCR reads with MiXCR, giving one entry per CDR3 protein. Of 110,000 or so distinct CDR3 sequences listed, about 64% are singletons. This rearrangement joins TRBV7-8 to TRBJ1-1; 9 bases are shared with TRBD1. The sequenced sample was distant non-tumor lung tissue. This TCR derives from a man in his sixties with non-small cell lung cancer. The CDR3 region has the DNA TGTGCCAGCAGCACACGACAGGGGGTTCGGAACACTGAAGCTTTCTTT. This sequence encodes CASSTRQGVRNTEAFF.